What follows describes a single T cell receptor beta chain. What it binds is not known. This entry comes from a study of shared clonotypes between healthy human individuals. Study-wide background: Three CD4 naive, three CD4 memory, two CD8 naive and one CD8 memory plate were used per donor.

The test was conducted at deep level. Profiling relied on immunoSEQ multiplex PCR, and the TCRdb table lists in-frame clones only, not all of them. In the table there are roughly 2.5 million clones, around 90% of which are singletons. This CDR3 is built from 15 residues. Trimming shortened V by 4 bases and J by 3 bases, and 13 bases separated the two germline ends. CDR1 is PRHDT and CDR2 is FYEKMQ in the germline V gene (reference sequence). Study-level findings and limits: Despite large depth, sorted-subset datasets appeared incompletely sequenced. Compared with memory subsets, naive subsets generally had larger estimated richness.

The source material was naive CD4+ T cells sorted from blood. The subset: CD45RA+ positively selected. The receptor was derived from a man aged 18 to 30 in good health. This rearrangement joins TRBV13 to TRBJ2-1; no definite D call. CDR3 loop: CASSSSGRSYNEQFF. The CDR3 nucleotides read TGTGCCAGCAGCTCCTCCGGACGGAGCTACAATGAGCAGTTCTTC.